These 32 T cell receptor beta chains originate from one sample sequenced in a study of OX40 agonist ivuxolimab in advanced cancers. The library was made by the immunoSEQ multiplex PCR assay. TCRdb limited this immuneACCESS table to in-frame rearrangements with V and J called. A share of clones is missing; checked studies link under half to unresolved V genes, and the rest is unexplained. The sample table holds roughly 66,000 clones, of which roughly 80% were seen once. Approximately 0.4% of the sample goes to the ten largest clones. The sample consisted of CD4+ or CD8+ T cells sorted from blood, taken in a trial of the OX40 agonist ivuxolimab. These receptors came from an adult with an advanced solid tumor such as melanoma, head and neck, liver or kidney cancer.

This clone was found once. The identical CDR3 is also encoded by other nucleotide sequences in the sample. This chain connects TRBV6-6 to TRBJ2-5; D gene unclear. Germline loops: CDR1 MNHNY, CDR2 SVGAGI (reference sequence). V lost 5 bases and J 1 base, leaving 8 bases between the germline ends. The CDR3 loop spans 13 amino acids. The chain's CDR3 is CASSRTVQETQYF. The CDR3 nucleotides read TGTGCCAGCAGTCGGACGGTCCAAGAGACCCAGTACTTC.

The chain combines TRBV6-1 with TRBJ1-1; tentatively, D is TRBD1 (6 bases). This CDR3 region has 12 residues. Trimming took 6 bases from V and 11 from J, leaving 16 bases between them. Germline CDR1 reads MNHNS; CDR2 reads SASEGT. The CDR3 spells CASRRTGLEAFF. The CDR3 DNA follows: TGTGCCAGCAGAAGAACAGGGCTGGAGGCTTTCTTT.

The chain couples TRBV18 to TRBJ2-3, with D possibly being TRBD1 or TRBD2 (6 bases each). The CDR3 spans 13 residues. Germline V gene sequence: CDR1 KGHSH, CDR2 LQKENI. Trimming shortened V by 5 bases and J by 6 bases, and 12 bases separated the two germline ends. The CDR3 here is CASSRGAGDTQYF. CDR3 in DNA: TGTGCCAGCTCAAGGGGGGCCGGGGATACGCAGTATTTT.

The V and J genes are TRBV7-2 and TRBJ1-2; D remains ambiguous. Trimming left V 2 bases short and J 4 bases short, with 8 bases between. This CDR3 spans 13 amino acids. The germline V gene has CDR1 SGHTA and CDR2 FQGNSA. This CDR3 is CASSLNPGYGYTF. The CDR3 bases are TGTGCCAGCAGCTTAAACCCGGGCTATGGCTACACCTTC.

The rearrangement uses TRBV5-1 and TRBJ2-2, with a tentative D call TRBD2 (5 bases). The CDR3 loop spans 15 amino acids. Germline lookup yields CDR1 SGHRS and CDR2 YFSETQ. Trimming stripped 3 bases from V and 0 bases from J, with 9 bases between. CDR3 region: CASSSTTSNTGELFF. The DNA of the CDR3 is TGCGCCAGCAGCTCGACTACCTCGAACACCGGGGAGCTGTTTTTT.

The chain employs TRBV19 and TRBJ1-1, with D unresolved. Germline V gene lookup returns CDR1 LNHDA and CDR2 SQIVND (reference sequence). The V gene lost 9 bases and the J gene lost 3 bases, with 14 bases spanning the gap. This CDR3 is 13 amino acids long. CDR3 sequence reads: CASRAYFDTEAFF. DNA for the CDR3: TGTGCCAGCCGAGCCTACTTCGACACTGAAGCTTTCTTT.

This sequence joins TRBV6-1 and TRBJ1-2, with a tentative D call TRBD1 (5 bases). Germline values: CDR1 MNHNS, CDR2 SASEGT. This CDR3 has 15 amino acids. V gave up 6 bases and J gave up 4 bases, with 18 bases separating them. CDR3 sequence: CASSLRGVDGYGYTF. The CDR3 nucleotides read TGTGCCAGCAGCCTCCGAGGGGTAGACGGCTATGGCTACACCTTC.

The V gene is TRBV7-2, the J gene TRBJ1-1; TRBD1 matches 7 bases. Germline assignment: CDR1 SGHTA and CDR2 FQGNSA. This CDR3 has 14 amino acids. Trimming at V came to 4 bases and at J to 1 base, leaving 3 bases not matched to a gene. The CDR3 DNA follows: TGTGCCAGCAGCTCGCAGGGGGGGAACACTGAAGCTTTCTTT. Amino acids: CASSSQGGNTEAFF.

The genes are TRBV5-5 and TRBJ1-3, with D possibly matching TRBD1 (6 bases). Germline V gene sequence: CDR1 SGHKS, CDR2 YYEKEE (reference sequence). The ends were cut back, 0 bases at V and 6 bases at J, with 13 bases in the middle. The CDR3 covers 15 residues. The CDR3 DNA reads as TGTGCCAGCAGCTTGGAAGGGGGTAGGGCAAACACCATATATTTT. Its translation is CASSLEGGRANTIYF.

The chain is built from TRBV5-1 and TRBJ2-2; 8 nucleotides align to TRBD2. The trim removed 0 bases at V and 7 bases at J, leaving 8 bases unmatched. The CDR3 contains 16 residues. CDR1 and CDR2 (germline): SGHRS, YFSETQ. The CDR3 sequence: CASSLGPISGGGELFF. In DNA form, the CDR3 reads TGCGCCAGCAGCTTGGGACCGATCAGCGGGGGCGGGGAGCTGTTTTTT.

The rearrangement links TRBV27 to TRBJ2-2; D not resolved. The length of the CDR3 is 14 residues. Germline CDR1 and CDR2: MNHEY and SMNVEV (reference sequence). Trimming took off 4 bases at V and 5 bases at J, with 11 bases between the two ends. The CDR3 region has the DNA TGTGCCAGCAGTTCAGGAGTTAGGACCGGGGAGCTGTTTTTT. The encoded protein is CASSSGVRTGELFF.

V is TRBV18 and J is TRBJ1-5, with a tentative D call TRBD1 (6 bases). The CDR3 has 15 amino acids. V dropped 6 bases and J dropped 1 base, with 13 bases sitting between them. Germline V gene sequence: CDR1 KGHSH, CDR2 LQKENI. The chain's CDR3 is CASSLTGTSNQPQHF. Written as DNA, the CDR3 is TGTGCCAGCTCCCTAACAGGGACCAGCAATCAGCCCCAGCATTTT.

This chain joins TRBV9 and TRBJ2-1; no clear D gene. With 1 base removed from V and 3 bases from J, the gap between germline ends came to 5 bases. The CDR3 length is 13 residues. Germline V gives CDR1 SGDLS, CDR2 YYNGEE. The CDR3 sequence: CASSVSDYNEQFF. DNA of the CDR3: TGTGCCAGCAGCGTAAGCGACTACAATGAGCAGTTCTTC.

This clone has just a few counts. This chain links TRBV5-4 with TRBJ2-5, with TRBD2 matching 7 bases. The junction had 7 bases not matched to a gene; V was cut back by 0 bases and J by 5 bases. This CDR3 is built from 15 residues. Germline assignment: CDR1 SGHNT and CDR2 YYREEE (reference sequence). Here the CDR3 DNA reads TGTGCCAGCAGCTTGGCGGCGGGAGTTGGTGAGACCCAGTACTTC. It specifies CASSLAAGVGETQYF. The full variable domain, its missing parts supplied by reference TRBV5-4 and TRBJ2-5, is ETGVTQSPTHLIKTRGQQVTLRCSSQSGHNTVSWYQQALGQGPQFIFQYYREEENGRGNFPPRFSGLQFPNYSSELNVNALELDDSALYLCASSLAAGVGETQYFGPGTRLLVL.

The chain links TRBV21-1 to TRBJ2-3. TRBV21-1 constitutes a pseudogene. The CDR3 contains 15 residues. CDR3 DNA: TGTGCCAGCAGCAAAGAGGGGCTAGCCACAGATACGCAGTATTTT. Encoded protein: CASSKEGLATDTQYF.

This chain uses TRBV30 with TRBJ2-7; TRBD2 matches at 11 bases. This CDR3 has 13 residues. The germline gives CDR1 GTSNPN, CDR2 SVGIG (reference sequence). Trimming cost V 1 base and J 5 bases; bases outside gene matches: 1. The CDR3 bases are TGTGCCTGGAGTGGACTAGCGGGAAACGAGCAGTACTTC. Its protein product is CAWSGLAGNEQYF.

The chain links TRBV5-1 to TRBJ2-2; D is ambiguous. CDR1 and CDR2 from the germline V gene are SGHRS and YFSETQ. The V gene lost 5 bases and the J gene lost 0 bases, with 14 bases spanning the gap. This CDR3 contains 16 residues. The CDR3 loop reads CASSRKYEANTGELFF. The CDR3 DNA is TGCGCCAGCAGTAGGAAGTACGAAGCGAACACCGGGGAGCTGTTTTTT.

This chain uses TRBV18 with TRBJ2-5; D call uncertain. The CDR3 length is 15 residues. Trimming shortened V by 0 bases and J by 1 base, and 9 bases separated the two germline ends. Germline CDR1 is KGHSH and CDR2 is LQKENI. The CDR3: CASSPPSLAQETQYF. The CDR3 DNA reads as TGTGCCAGCTCACCACCGTCGCTGGCCCAAGAGACCCAGTACTTC.

The rearrangement links TRBV5-4 to TRBJ1-3; 8 positions match TRBD1. Per the germline V gene, CDR1 is SGHNT and CDR2 is YYREEE (reference sequence). With V trimmed by 0 bases and J by 3 bases, 2 bases remained unmatched. There are 15 residues in the CDR3. The CDR3 DNA sequence: TGTGCCAGCAGCTTGGACAGGGGGAGTGGAAACACCATATATTTT. This codes for CASSLDRGSGNTIYF.

The chain carries TRBV2 and TRBJ2-1, with 13 bases that match TRBD2. CDR1 and CDR2 from the germline V gene are SNHLY and FYNNEI. This CDR3 region has 18 residues. With V trimmed by 5 bases and J by 0 bases, 7 bases remained unmatched. For the CDR3, the DNA is TGTGCCAGCAGTTCGGGACTAGCGGGATTGAACTCCTACAATGAGCAGTTCTTC. As protein: CASSSGLAGLNSYNEQFF.

The rearrangement uses TRBV18 and TRBJ1-2; no reliable D call. The CDR3 consists of 16 residues. V was shortened by 2 bases and J by 0 bases, with 13 bases between the two germline ends. Per germline, CDR1 KGHSH and CDR2 LQKENI. The CDR3 DNA follows: TGTGCCAGCTCACCATGGCCAGACCCGACTAACTATGGCTACACCTTC. Its protein product is CASSPWPDPTNYGYTF.

V and J are TRBV7-2 and TRBJ2-1; D ambiguous. The germline gives CDR1 SGHTA, CDR2 FQGNSA. The CDR3 sequence is 15 residues long. The V gene lost 2 bases and the J gene lost 7 bases, with 15 bases spanning the gap. The CDR3 sequence: CASSLYSSLPNEQFF. In DNA form, the CDR3 reads TGTGCCAGCAGCTTATACAGTAGTCTCCCTAATGAGCAGTTCTTC.

This clone was recorded once. The V call is TRBV5-5, the J call TRBJ1-5, with 10 positions matching TRBD1. V was pared by 0 bases and J by 9 bases, with 3 bases of the junction left unmatched. Germline-derived CDR1 and CDR2 are SGHKS and YYEKEE (reference sequence). The CDR3 extends over 14 amino acids. The CDR3 DNA is TGTGCCAGCAGCTTGGGGACAGGGGGGAGGCCCCAGCATTTT. Translation gives CASSLGTGGRPQHF.

Only a few counts were recorded for this clone. The rearrangement links TRBV25-1 to TRBJ2-1, with D uncertain. Germline-derived CDR1 and CDR2 are MGHDK and SYGVNS. This CDR3 spans 13 amino acids. Between the trimmed V and J ends, which lost 5 bases and 4 bases, there was a span of 9 bases. The CDR3 protein is CASSLGSYNEQFF. In DNA, the CDR3 is TGTGCCAGCAGTTTGGGTTCTTACAATGAGCAGTTCTTC.

The chain carries TRBV19 and TRBJ2-3; D ambiguous. The CDR3 runs to 15 residues. Trimming took off 4 bases at V and 3 bases at J, with 14 bases between the two ends. Germline V CDR1 and CDR2: LNHDA, SQIVND (reference sequence). CDR3 protein: CASSSLPDPTDTQYF. The DNA for the CDR3 is TGTGCCAGTAGTAGTCTCCCGGACCCAACAGATACGCAGTATTTT.

V is TRBV6-6 and J is TRBJ1-2; D is unresolved. Per germline, CDR1 MNHNY and CDR2 SVGAGI (reference sequence). V lost 6 bases, J lost 8 bases, and 13 bases lay in between. The CDR3 totals 12 residues. The CDR3 DNA reads TGTGCCAGCAGCCTACCCTTGACCGGCTACACCTTC. This translates into CASSLPLTGYTF.

The chain combines TRBV7-8 with TRBJ2-1, with TRBD2 as a possible D gene (5 bases). V lost 3 bases to trimming and J lost 2 bases, with 8 bases between them. CDR1 and CDR2 (germline): SGHVS, FQNEAQ. There are 14 residues in the CDR3. CDR3 coding DNA: TGTGCCAGCAGCTTGGAGCGGACCTACAATGAGCAGTTCTTC. Amino acid sequence: CASSLERTYNEQFF.

The chain links TRBV10-3 to TRBJ2-1, with 15 bases aligning to TRBD2. The CDR3 runs 15 residues. CDR1 is ENHRY, CDR2 SYGVKD, per germline. V gave up 10 bases and J gave up 8 bases; unmatched junction bases: 9. The CDR3 here is CATRPGTSGRYEQFF. In nucleotides, the CDR3 is TGTGCCACCAGACCCGGGACTAGCGGGAGGTATGAGCAGTTCTTC.

This clone is labeled medium-sized. The chain is built from TRBV27 and TRBJ1-2; 7 bases are a match to TRBD1. V was pared by 0 bases and J by 6 bases, with 7 bases of the junction left unmatched. From germline, CDR1 is MNHEY and CDR2 SMNVEV (reference sequence). This CDR3 contains 15 residues. The DNA of the CDR3 is TGTGCCAGCAGTTTATCCCCGACAGGGTTCGATGGCTACACCTTC. It codes for CASSLSPTGFDGYTF.

V gene TRBV6-1 combines with J gene TRBJ1-2; a possible D gene is TRBD1 (6 bases). V shed 4 bases and J shed 4 bases, with 13 bases lying between them. Per the germline V gene, CDR1 is MNHNS and CDR2 is SASEGT. This CDR3 is built from 14 residues. The CDR3 sequence: CASSGDRTFYGYTF. CDR3 sequence (DNA): TGTGCCAGCAGTGGCGACAGGACCTTCTATGGCTACACCTTC.

This clone was seen a single time. The chain is built from TRBV9 and TRBJ2-3; 7 bases agree with TRBD2. Germline assignment: CDR1 SGDLS and CDR2 YYNGEE. Trimming at V came to 4 bases and at J to 7 bases, leaving 9 bases not matched to a gene. The CDR3 sequence is 14 residues long. The CDR3 here is CASSPREGRYTQYF. CDR3 coding DNA: TGTGCCAGCAGCCCCAGGGAGGGGCGTTATACGCAGTATTTT.

This chain connects TRBV18 to TRBJ2-3, with a possible D match to TRBD1 (5 bases). V lost 3 bases and J 6 bases, leaving 13 bases between the germline ends. CDR1 KGHSH and CDR2 LQKENI come from the germline V gene. The CDR3 covers 14 residues. The CDR3 here is CASSPGRKGDTQYF. As DNA, the CDR3 is TGTGCCAGCTCACCGGGCAGGAAGGGGGATACGCAGTATTTT.